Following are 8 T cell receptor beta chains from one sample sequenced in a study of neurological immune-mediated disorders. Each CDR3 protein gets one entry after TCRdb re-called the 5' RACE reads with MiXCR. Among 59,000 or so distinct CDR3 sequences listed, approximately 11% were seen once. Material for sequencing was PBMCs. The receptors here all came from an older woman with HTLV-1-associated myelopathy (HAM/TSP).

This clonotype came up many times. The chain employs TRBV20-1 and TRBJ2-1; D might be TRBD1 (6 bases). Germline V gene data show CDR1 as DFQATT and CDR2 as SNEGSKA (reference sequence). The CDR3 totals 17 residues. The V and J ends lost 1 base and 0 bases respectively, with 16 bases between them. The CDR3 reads CSARAGVLGSSYNEQFF. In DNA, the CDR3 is TGCAGTGCTAGAGCAGGGGTCCTGGGGAGCTCCTACAATGAGCAGTTCTTC.

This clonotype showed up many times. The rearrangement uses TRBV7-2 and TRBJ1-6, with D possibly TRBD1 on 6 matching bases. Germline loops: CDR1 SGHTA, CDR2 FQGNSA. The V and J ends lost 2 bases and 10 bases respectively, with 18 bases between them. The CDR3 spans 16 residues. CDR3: CASSLYNQGIGSPLHF. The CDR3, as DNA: TGTGCCAGCAGCTTATATAATCAGGGGATAGGATCACCCCTCCACTTT.

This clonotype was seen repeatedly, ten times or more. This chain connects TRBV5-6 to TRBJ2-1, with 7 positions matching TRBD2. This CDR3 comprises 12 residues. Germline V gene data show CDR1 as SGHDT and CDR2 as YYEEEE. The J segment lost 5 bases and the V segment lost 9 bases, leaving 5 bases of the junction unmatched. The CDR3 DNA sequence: TGTGCCAACGACACTAGCGACAATGAGCAGTTCTTC. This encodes CANDTSDNEQFF.

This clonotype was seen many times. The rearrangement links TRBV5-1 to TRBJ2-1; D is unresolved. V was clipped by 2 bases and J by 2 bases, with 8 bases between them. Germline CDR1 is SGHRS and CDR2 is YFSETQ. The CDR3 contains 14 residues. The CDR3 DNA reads TGCGCCAGCAGCTTTTCATCCCCCTACAATGAGCAGTTCTTC. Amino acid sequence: CASSFSSPYNEQFF.

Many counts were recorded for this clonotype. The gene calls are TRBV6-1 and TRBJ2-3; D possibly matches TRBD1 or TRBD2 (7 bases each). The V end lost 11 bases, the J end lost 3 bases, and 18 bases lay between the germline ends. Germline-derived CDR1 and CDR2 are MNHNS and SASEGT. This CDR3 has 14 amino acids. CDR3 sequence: CAGPQGGGTDTQYF. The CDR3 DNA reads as TGTGCCGGACCCCAGGGGGGGGGGACAGATACGCAGTATTTT.

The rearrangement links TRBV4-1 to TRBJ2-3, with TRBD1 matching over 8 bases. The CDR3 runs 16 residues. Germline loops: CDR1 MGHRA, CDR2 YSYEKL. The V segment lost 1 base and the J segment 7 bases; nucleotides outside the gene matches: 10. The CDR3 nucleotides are TGCGCCAGCAGCCAAGTCCGACAGGGGATGACAAATACGCAGTATTTT. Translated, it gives CASSQVRQGMTNTQYF.

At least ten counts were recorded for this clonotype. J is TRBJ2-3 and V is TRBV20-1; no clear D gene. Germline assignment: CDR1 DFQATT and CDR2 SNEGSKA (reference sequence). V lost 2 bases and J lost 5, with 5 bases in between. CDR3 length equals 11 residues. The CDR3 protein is CSARSLDTQYF. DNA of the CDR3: TGCAGTGCTAGATCTTTAGATACGCAGTATTTT.

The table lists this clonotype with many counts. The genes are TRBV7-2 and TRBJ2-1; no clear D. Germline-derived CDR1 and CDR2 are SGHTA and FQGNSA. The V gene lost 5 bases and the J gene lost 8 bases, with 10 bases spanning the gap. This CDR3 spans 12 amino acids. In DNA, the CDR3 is TGTGCCAGCAGCATGGATGGCCATGAGCAGTTCTTC. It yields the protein CASSMDGHEQFF. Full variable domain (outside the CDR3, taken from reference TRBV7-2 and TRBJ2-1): GAGVSQSPSNKVTEKGKDVELRCDPISGHTALYWYRQSLGQGLEFLIYFQGNSAPDKSGLPSDRFSAERTGGSVSTLTIQRTQQEDSAVYLCASSMDGHEQFFGPGTRLTVL.